Reported below is one T cell receptor (beta chain). Its antigen is undetermined. Trimming cost V 0 bases and J 10 bases, with 14 bases left between them. The V gene's germline CDR1 is SGHNT and CDR2 YYREEE (reference sequence). The CDR3 is 15 residues long. Some clones are missing from TCRdb's copy, which holds only in-frame ones; the method was immunoSEQ multiplex PCR. The sample consists of tens of thousands of clones, approximately 88% of them appearing once. This sample was included in a study of OX40 agonist ivuxolimab in advanced cancers. General study results and limits: Compared with others, partial responders at 0.1-3.0 mg/kg displayed clonal expansion among the lowest.

The rearrangement uses TRBV5-4 and TRBJ1-6, with D unclear. The source material was CD4+ or CD8+ T cells sorted from blood, sampled in a trial of the OX40 agonist ivuxolimab. The TCR originated in an adult with an advanced solid tumor such as melanoma, head and neck, liver or kidney cancer. The CDR3 DNA reads TGTGCCAGCAGCTTGGACGCGGGGTTCCAATCACCCCTCCACTTT. It yields the protein CASSLDAGFQSPLHF.